This TCR beta chain was identified during a study of cytomegalovirus exposure and HLA in healthy donors (dated by TCRdb to between 2016 and 2019). In terms of the full investigation: According to an earlier analysis of 550 to 700 of the donors, roughly 180 million T cells yielded some 120 million unique TCR beta sequences and approximately 300 Gb of sequence data. An early release covering roughly 600 HLA-typed donors comprised about 300 gigabases of sequencing data and tens of millions of unique TCR sequences. Of the approximately 400 genotyped donors, 81% were placed in the genetic ancestry cluster associated with self-reported Caucasian donors. The study aimed to test whether cataloging public T cell receptors could reveal signatures of past pathogen exposure. The T cell repertoires of 700 or so subjects were profiled by immunosequencing and related to cytomegalovirus serostatus. Along with the roughly 670-subject first cohort, a separate validation cohort of over 90 different subjects was used. To predict cytomegalovirus infection status, the study combined high-throughput TCR immunosequencing, statistical association of individual TCRs with disease status, and machine learning. A later analysis re-examined previously published TCR beta repertoires from about 670 donors and added high-resolution HLA genotyping to investigate patterns of TCR occurrence. Rather than using new phenotypic data, the later analysis identified candidate immune exposures from TCR beta sequences and from how often those sequences occurred across donors. In an earlier analysis of roughly 600 of the donors, high-throughput TCR beta sequencing was used to judge whether each TCR beta V gene segment behaved as functional or pseudogenic. Alongside the repertoire data, information on donor age, sex, ethnicity and CMV serostatus was compiled. A later genetic analysis took genome-wide SNP genotypes for 398 of the 666 donors and used that subset as a discovery cohort. Every discovery cohort repertoire had been produced on one sequencing platform. HLA typing covered class I and class II loci at four-digit resolution. Typing coverage differed by locus: A, B, C, DRB1 and DQB1 were typed in roughly 620-640 donors, DQA1 in roughly 510, DPA1 in 600 to 610, and DPB1 in about 450. A few DR-DQ haplotypes were handled as single units for association and clustering because linkage in the cohort was strong. Among roughly 400 genotyped donors of the cohort, an average of roughly 230,000 unique TCR beta nucleotide sequences was sequenced per donor, of which approximately 18% were non-productive. On the study overall, not on this receptor specifically: Cytomegalovirus status was reported to be diagnosed by the classifier with high specificity and sensitivity in both the original and validation cohorts. According to a later analysis, parvovirus B19, influenza, CMV and Epstein-Barr virus appeared linked to several top co-occurrence clusters. Correlated functional status among segregating V segments might be attributable to linkage disequilibrium, but an unknown experimental factor could not be ruled out. In vitro tests confirmed that three of the cytomegalovirus-associated TCR beta chains recognize cytomegalovirus antigens. A total of about 180 TCR beta chains were listed by the study as associated with cytomegalovirus. An earlier analysis of approximately 540 of the donors showed that most TCR beta V segments appeared in productive rearrangements either about 90% or about 30% of the time, which broadly matched IMGT annotations. The 87-base-pair reads could not distinguish some IMGT-functional V segments, including TRBV6-2 and TRBV6-3, so those segments were excluded. A further reported finding was that TCR beta sequences accurately predicted the HLA-A and HLA-B alleles for most subjects in the first cohort. Compared with equally common non-associated chains, HLA-associated TCR beta chains in a later analysis were more clonally expanded and had lower generation probabilities. Roughly uniform sequencing depth across donors was assumed in presence/absence analyses, although this assumption may not hold. In a later genetic analysis, fewer N-insertions in productive TCRs were reported among donors in an Asian-associated ancestry cluster than the approximately 670-donor mean. The only immune exposure information available for the cohort was CMV serostatus. Because some donors lacked HLA typing at each locus, the association tests relied only on the typed subset. Assigning TCR associations to individual alleles was difficult when HLA alleles, especially DR and DQ, strongly co-occurred. Most TCR sequences were seen in very few donors, while some public TCRs were found in many individuals. V-gene and J-gene trimming of TCR beta chains was associated with a missense DCLRE1C variant in a later genetic analysis, and the association was replicated in an independent cohort. Because counts were too low, 15 to 20 rarely observed V segments, including chromosome 9 orphons, were excluded from the earlier analysis of some 540 of the donors. In a later analysis, TCR association rates were found to vary across HLA loci, with the most associated TCRs seen for DRB1 alleles and the fewest for HLA-C alleles. According to the authors, the approach could potentially be generalized to other disease states and immunological phenotypes. The cohort was sequenced for TCR beta chains only, and without alpha or paired-chain data the features that could be detected were limited. In a later analysis, most CMV-associated TCR beta chains were found to appear HLA-restricted, with HLA associations seemingly driven largely by CMV exposure. A cluster of highly shared sequence variants was judged likely to represent a technical artifact of the sequencing pipeline. In a later analysis, about 17,000 TCR beta sequences were associated with specific HLA alleles at a false discovery rate of 0.05.

The cohort consisted of hundreds of healthy bone marrow donors. At the time of sampling, every cohort member was nominally healthy, though immune exposures that went unrecorded were likely present. The donor tested CMV seronegative and was one of the 352 seronegative cohort members. Each donor provided a peripheral blood sample, and peripheral blood mononuclear cells were used for TCR beta sequencing. The Qiagen DNeasy Blood Extraction Kit was used to extract genomic DNA from the blood cell samples. The library was made by the immunoSEQ multiplex PCR assay. A mixture of 60 forward primers for TCR Vbeta segments and 13 reverse primers for TCR Jbeta segments was used in the multiplex PCR. A multiplex PCR assay on genomic DNA amplified the CDR3 region of rearranged TCR beta genes. The Illumina HiSeq System was used to sequence the amplified TCR beta libraries as 87-base-pair reads. The original methods were these. A later analysis counted approximately 84 million unique TCR beta chains across the 550 to 800 repertoires, and about 10 million of these chains were shared by at least two donors. A nearest-neighbor algorithm error-corrected the raw reads and collapsed the reads into unique sequences, merging closely related sequences to remove PCR and sequencing errors. Alignment of CDR3 sequences to IMGT reference sequences was used to assign V, D and J gene segments. For a sequence to be retained, a match of at least six nucleotides was required to both a V gene segment and a J gene segment. Rearrangements were called productive when the CDR3 lacked stop codons and stayed in frame with V and J; all others were non-productive. Following IMGT convention, CDR3 was defined as the stretch from the second conserved V-encoded cysteine to the conserved J-encoded phenylalanine. In an earlier analysis of 587 of the donors, sequences lacking an unambiguous match to a single V gene segment were excluded. In an earlier analysis of approximately 590 of the donors, V segments were called functional above 56.7% productive rearrangements and were called segregating when the between-donor standard deviation exceeded 5%. A statistical classification framework was developed to diagnose cytomegalovirus status using the catalog of TCR beta chain sequences. V and J gene assignment, in a later analysis, came from comparing TCR nucleotide sequences with IMGT/GENE-DB human TR gene sequences. Using the TCRdist pipeline, a later analysis assigned CDR3 sequences along with most-parsimonious VDJ recombination scenarios. In a later analysis, every TCR beta chain was defined by the combination of its CDR3 amino acid sequence and its V-gene family, and reads without a unique V-gene family were dropped. To address suspected cross-contamination and a sequencing artifact, a later analysis removed under 600 highly shared, low-generation-probability nucleotide sequences. In a later analysis, a clonal expansion index for each public chain was calculated from normalized within-repertoire ranks of inferred template counts. In a later analysis, generation probabilities were computed with a VDJ recombination model fitted to out-of-frame rearrangements, and the resulting probabilities were checked against IGoR. In a later analysis, TCR-TCR, TCR-HLA and TCR-CMV co-occurrence was scored with hypergeometric tests, and a repertoire-size bias correction was applied to TCR pairs. A later analysis estimated false discovery rates by permuting HLA or CMV assignments 20 times. In a later analysis, co-occurring TCRs were grouped with DBSCAN, and TCRdist sequence similarity was added when clustering was performed within HLA-allele-positive subsets. Repertoires with fewer than 30,000 or more than 120,000 public chains were left out of co-occurrence clustering, as were five repertoires with anomalous nucleotide sharing. TCRdb provides this immuneACCESS table in a form limited to in-frame rearrangements. Some clones are lacking; in checked studies, under half of them reflect an unresolved V gene, and why the rest are absent is not known. The V and J calls and clone size were taken over from that table, and D and trimming were inferred from the DNA. The sample yields roughly 67,000 clones; 78% were counted once. Over 9.5% of the sample is taken by the ten largest.

In the case of this clone: Its antigen is currently not known. Base qualities are not recorded, but no much larger clone differs from it by a single base.

The junction carries 13 bases between V and J, which are trimmed by 3 bases and 9 bases respectively. Via the germline V gene, CDR1 is SGDLS and CDR2 YYNGEE. Its CDR3 holds 13 amino acids, cysteine through phenylalanine. Left in the record is the CDR3 DNA by itself, 39 bases read in frame from the first base. The chain employs TRBV9 and TRBJ1-3; confidence is insufficient to name the D gene. This TCR derives from a man aged 40-49 years in good health and CMV-seronegative. What was sequenced was PBMCs. The sequenced DNA is TGTGCCAGCAGCGACCGGGAGCGAGGCACCATATATTTT. Translated, it reads CASSDRERGTIYF.